A single T cell receptor (beta chain) is shown here with its context. Trimming cost V 8 bases and J 4 bases, with 14 bases left between them. This CDR3 is 13 amino acids long. Germline V gene data show CDR1 as LNHNV and CDR2 as YYDKDF (reference sequence). These data originate in a study of blood T cell repertoires in COVID-19. Study summary: Samples taken during acute and convalescent COVID-19 were collected in the United States, Italy and Spain. T cells, B-cell-depleted T cells, or PBMCs provided the cDNA or gDNA that served as material.

Per the authors' pipeline: Reference gene primer amplification gave estimated nucleated cell counts. Method: immunoSEQ multiplex PCR; TCRdb's copy keeps in-frame clones and lacks some. The V and J calls and clone size are taken from that table; D and trimming were inferred from the DNA. The repertoire holds about 89,000 clones, with 72% as singletons. Source material: peripheral blood. The TCR originated in an elderly woman with acute or convalescent COVID-19. This chain connects TRBV15 to TRBJ1-1, with a possible D match to TRBD1 (5 bases). CDR3 in DNA: TGTGCCACCTCCCGGGGGGGAGGCACTGAAGCTTTCTTT. Protein: CATSRGGGTEAFF.